The present T cell receptor (beta chain) was sequenced within a study of blood T cells in healthy people across ages. Germline assignment: CDR1 SGHVS and CDR2 FNYEAQ. This CDR3 spans 14 amino acids. It was with a sample-barcoded 5' primer and a J-beta primer mix that a second PCR of about 6 to 11 cycles was run. TCRdb reprocessed the 5' RACE reads via MiXCR and lists one record per CDR3 protein. The sample lists 750,000 to 950,000 distinct CDR3 sequences, about 53% occurring once. For this clonotype: One end of the junction does not line up with germline, which may come from a read error.

This receptor was taken from a man older than 75 in good health. Specimen: blood. The chain combines TRBV7-6 with TRBJ2-1, with D perhaps matching TRBD1 or TRBD2 (5 bases each). Here the CDR3 reads CASSLHGTYNERFF. The CDR3 DNA reads TGTGCCAGCAGCTTACACGGGACCTACAATGAGCGGTTCTTC.